A selection of T cell receptor beta chains follows, all from one sample in a study. MiXCR, run by TCRdb on the 5' RACE reads, gives a single entry per CDR3 protein. There are about 13,000 distinct CDR3 sequences in the sample; less than 25% occur only once, and approximately 3% lies in the top ten. The sample taken for sequencing was naive CD4+ T cells sorted from blood. The receptor source for this set is a female donor with breast cancer. The CDR3 runs from the conserved cysteine through the conserved F or W. The order of the fields is clone size, J gene, D gene, V gene, CDR3 DNA, CDR3 protein. The D gene is left open where the match is weak. The size field is filled for only some rows; it gives once, few, many or a size class.

clone size: many
J gene: TRBJ2-7
D gene: -
V gene: TRBV20-1
CDR3 DNA: TGCAGTGCCACCAAGGACAGCATTGGCGAGCAGTACTTC
CDR3 protein: CSATKDSIGEQYF

clone size: many
J gene: TRBJ1-6
D gene: -
V gene: TRBV12-3/TRBV12-4
CDR3 DNA: TGTGCCAGCAGTTTGGGCAATTCACCCCTCCACTTT
CDR3 protein: CASSLGNSPLHF

clone size: medium-sized
J gene: TRBJ2-6
D gene: -
V gene: TRBV6-1
CDR3 DNA: TGTGCCAGCACCATTTCTGGGGCCAACGTCCTGACTTTC
CDR3 protein: CASTISGANVLTF

clone size: -
J gene: TRBJ1-1
D gene: -
V gene: TRBV20-1
CDR3 DNA: TGCAGTGCTGCCACTAACACTGGAGCTCTCTTT
CDR3 protein: CSAATNTGALF

clone size: many
J gene: TRBJ1-6
D gene: -
V gene: TRBV18
CDR3 DNA: TGTGCCAGCTCACCCCACCCGGGACCCGAAAATTCACCCCTCCACTTT
CDR3 protein: CASSPHPGPENSPLHF

clone size: many
J gene: TRBJ2-7
D gene: TRBD1
V gene: TRBV14
CDR3 DNA: TGTGCCAGCAGCCTAGGGTTGGGACAGTCCTACGAGCAGTACTTC
CDR3 protein: CASSLGLGQSYEQYF

clone size: many
J gene: TRBJ2-1
D gene: -
V gene: TRBV12-3/TRBV12-4
CDR3 DNA: TGTGCCAGCAGCCTCCACGGACCCAATGAGCAGTTCTTC
CDR3 protein: CASSLHGPNEQFF

clone size: many
J gene: TRBJ1-4
D gene: -
V gene: TRBV7-8
CDR3 DNA: TGTGCCAGCAGCCCGGGGGCAGGGAATTTAGAAAAACTGTTTTTT
CDR3 protein: CASSPGAGNLEKLFF

clone size: -
J gene: TRBJ1-2
D gene: -
V gene: TRBV6-1
CDR3 DNA: TGTGCCAGCAGTTGGAAGGGCGGGGACTATGGCTACACCTTC
CDR3 protein: CASSWKGGDYGYTF

clone size: medium-sized
J gene: TRBJ2-7
D gene: -
V gene: TRBV29-1
CDR3 DNA: TGCAGCGTTGACGGGGGCAGTGGGGAGCAGTACTTC
CDR3 protein: CSVDGGSGEQYF

clone size: -
J gene: TRBJ2-1
D gene: -
V gene: TRBV19
CDR3 DNA: TGTGCCAGTAGTAGTAGGGGCAGTGAGCAGTTCTTC
CDR3 protein: CASSSRGSEQFF

clone size: medium-sized
J gene: TRBJ2-2
D gene: -
V gene: TRBV20-1
CDR3 DNA: TGCAGTGCGCCGGGACGGAACACCGGGGAGCTGTTTTTT
CDR3 protein: CSAPGRNTGELFF

clone size: many
J gene: TRBJ1-1
D gene: -
V gene: TRBV5-1
CDR3 DNA: TGCGCCAGCAGCTTGGCCTTTGGGATGAACACTGAAGCTTTCTTT
CDR3 protein: CASSLAFGMNTEAFF

clone size: -
J gene: TRBJ1-3
D gene: TRBD1
V gene: TRBV7-8
CDR3 DNA: TGTGCCAGCAGCCCGACAGGGGGATCCTCTGGAAACACCATATATTTT
CDR3 protein: CASSPTGGSSGNTIYF

clone size: few
J gene: TRBJ2-1
D gene: -
V gene: TRBV4-1
CDR3 DNA: TGCGCCAGCAGCCAAGACCGCAACTCCTACAATGAGCAGTTCTTC
CDR3 protein: CASSQDRNSYNEQFF

clone size: many
J gene: TRBJ2-1
D gene: TRBD2
V gene: TRBV24-1
CDR3 DNA: TGTGCCACCAGTGATTTAGCGGGAGGGCTAAAGAATGAGCAGTTCTTC
CDR3 protein: CATSDLAGGLKNEQFF

clone size: -
J gene: TRBJ2-6
D gene: -
V gene: TRBV7-3
CDR3 DNA: TGTGCCAGCAGCCTAAGGCCTTCAACCGGGGCCAACGTCCTGACTTTC
CDR3 protein: CASSLRPSTGANVLTF

clone size: medium-sized
J gene: TRBJ2-7
D gene: -
V gene: TRBV3-1
CDR3 DNA: TGTGCCAGCAGCCAGTCGGCAGCCTTCTACGAGCAGTACTTC
CDR3 protein: CASSQSAAFYEQYF

clone size: many
J gene: TRBJ2-1
D gene: TRBD2
V gene: TRBV20-1
CDR3 DNA: TGCAGTGCTAGGTCGCTCGGGAGGGGAGGGAATGAGCAGTTCTTC
CDR3 protein: CSARSLGRGGNEQFF

clone size: medium-sized
J gene: TRBJ1-1
D gene: -
V gene: TRBV2
CDR3 DNA: TGTGCCAGCAGGTGGGGAGGGCCAAACACTGAAGCTTTCTTT
CDR3 protein: CASRWGGPNTEAFF

clone size: medium-sized
J gene: TRBJ2-1
D gene: -
V gene: TRBV20-1
CDR3 DNA: TGCAGTGCTAGAGGGGCGGGACGGGGGCAGTTCTTC
CDR3 protein: CSARGAGRGQFF

clone size: many
J gene: TRBJ2-3
D gene: TRBD1
V gene: TRBV12-3/TRBV12-4
CDR3 DNA: TGTGCCAGCAGTGTAGGGACAGAGGATACGCAGTATTTT
CDR3 protein: CASSVGTEDTQYF

clone size: few
J gene: TRBJ2-1
D gene: -
V gene: TRBV12-3/TRBV12-4
CDR3 DNA: TGTGCCAGCAGTTTGGACGGGACTCACAATGAGCAGTTCTTC
CDR3 protein: CASSLDGTHNEQFF

clone size: many
J gene: TRBJ1-1
D gene: TRBD1
V gene: TRBV28
CDR3 DNA: TGTGCCAGCAGTGAACAGGGGTTCGGGGGCACTGAAGCTTTCTTT
CDR3 protein: CASSEQGFGGTEAFF

clone size: -
J gene: TRBJ2-1
D gene: TRBD2
V gene: TRBV19
CDR3 DNA: TGTGCCAGTAGTATAGGACTAGCGAGTTACAATGAGCAGTTCTTC
CDR3 protein: CASSIGLASYNEQFF